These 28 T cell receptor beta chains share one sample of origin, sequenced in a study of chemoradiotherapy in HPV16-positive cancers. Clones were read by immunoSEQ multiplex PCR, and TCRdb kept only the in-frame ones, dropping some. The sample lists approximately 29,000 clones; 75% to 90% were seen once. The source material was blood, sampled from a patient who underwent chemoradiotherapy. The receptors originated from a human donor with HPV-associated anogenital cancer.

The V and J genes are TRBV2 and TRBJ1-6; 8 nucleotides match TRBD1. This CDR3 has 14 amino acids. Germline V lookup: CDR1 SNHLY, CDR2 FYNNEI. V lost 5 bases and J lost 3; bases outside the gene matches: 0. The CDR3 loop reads CASSTGGYNSPLHF. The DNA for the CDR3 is TGTGCCAGCAGTACAGGGGGCTATAATTCACCCCTCCACTTT.

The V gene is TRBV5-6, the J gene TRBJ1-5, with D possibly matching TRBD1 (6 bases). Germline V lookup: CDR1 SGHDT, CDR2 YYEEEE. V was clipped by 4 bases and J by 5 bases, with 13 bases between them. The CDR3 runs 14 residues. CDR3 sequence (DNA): TGTGCCAGCAGCCCACAGGGAAGTCATCAGCCCCAGCATTTT. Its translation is CASSPQGSHQPQHF.

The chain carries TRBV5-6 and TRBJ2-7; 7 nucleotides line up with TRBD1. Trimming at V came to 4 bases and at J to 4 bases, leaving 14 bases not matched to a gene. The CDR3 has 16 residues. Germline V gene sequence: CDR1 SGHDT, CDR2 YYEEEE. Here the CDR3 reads CASSHTPTGTSYEQYF. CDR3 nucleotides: TGTGCCAGCAGCCATACCCCGACAGGGACCTCGTACGAGCAGTACTTC.

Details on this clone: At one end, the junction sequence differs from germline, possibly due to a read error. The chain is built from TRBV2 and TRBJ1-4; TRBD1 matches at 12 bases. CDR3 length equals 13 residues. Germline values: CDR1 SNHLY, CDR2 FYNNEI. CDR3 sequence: CASRGQGAQGFWF. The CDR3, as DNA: TGTGCCAGCAGGGGACAGGGGGCGCAGGGTTTCTGGTTT.

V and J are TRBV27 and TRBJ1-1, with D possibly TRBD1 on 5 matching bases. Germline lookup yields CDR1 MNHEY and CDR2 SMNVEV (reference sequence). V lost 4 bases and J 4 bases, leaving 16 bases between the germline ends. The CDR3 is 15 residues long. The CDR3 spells CASSWAGSLGTEAFF. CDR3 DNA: TGTGCCAGCAGTTGGGCAGGGTCGTTGGGCACTGAAGCTTTCTTT.

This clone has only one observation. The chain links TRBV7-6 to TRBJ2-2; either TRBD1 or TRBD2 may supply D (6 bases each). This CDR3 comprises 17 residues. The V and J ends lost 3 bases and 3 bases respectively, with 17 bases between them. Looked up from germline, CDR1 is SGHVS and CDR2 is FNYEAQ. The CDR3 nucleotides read TGTGCCAGCAGCTTTCTCGGGGGCAGGGCGGACACCGGGGAGCTGTTTTTT. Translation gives CASSFLGGRADTGELFF. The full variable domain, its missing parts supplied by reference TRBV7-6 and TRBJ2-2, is GAGVSQSPRYKVTKRGQDVALRCDPISGHVSLYWYRQALGQGPEFLTYFNYEAQQDKSGLPNDRFSAERPEGSISTLTIQRTEQRDSAMYRCASSFLGGRADTGELFFGEGSRLTVL.

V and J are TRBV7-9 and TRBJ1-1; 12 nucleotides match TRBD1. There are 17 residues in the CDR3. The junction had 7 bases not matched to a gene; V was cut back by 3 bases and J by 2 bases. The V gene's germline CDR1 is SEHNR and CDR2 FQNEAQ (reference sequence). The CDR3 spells CASSFGPGQGANTEAFF. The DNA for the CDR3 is TGTGCCAGCAGCTTTGGGCCGGGACAGGGGGCAAACACTGAAGCTTTCTTT.

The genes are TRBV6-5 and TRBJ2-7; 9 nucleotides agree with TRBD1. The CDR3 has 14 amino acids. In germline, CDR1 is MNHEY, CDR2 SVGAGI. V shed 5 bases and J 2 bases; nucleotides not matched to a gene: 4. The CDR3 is CASSNRQGAYEQYF. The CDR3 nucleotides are TGTGCCAGCAGTAACCGACAGGGGGCCTACGAGCAGTACTTC.

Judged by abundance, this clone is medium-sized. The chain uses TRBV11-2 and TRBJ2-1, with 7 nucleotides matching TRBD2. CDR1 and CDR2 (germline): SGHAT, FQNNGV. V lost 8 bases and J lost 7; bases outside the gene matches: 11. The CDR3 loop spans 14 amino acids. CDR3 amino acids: CASGGGINRNEQFF. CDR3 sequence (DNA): TGTGCCAGCGGCGGGGGAATAAACCGAAATGAGCAGTTCTTC.

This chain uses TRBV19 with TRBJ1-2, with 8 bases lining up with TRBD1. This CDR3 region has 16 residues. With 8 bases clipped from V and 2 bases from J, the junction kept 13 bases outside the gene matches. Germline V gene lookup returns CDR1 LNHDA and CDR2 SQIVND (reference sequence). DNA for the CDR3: TGTGCCAGTCTTCCCTCAGGGGGCAGCAGGAACTATGGCTACACCTTC. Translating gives CASLPSGGSRNYGYTF.

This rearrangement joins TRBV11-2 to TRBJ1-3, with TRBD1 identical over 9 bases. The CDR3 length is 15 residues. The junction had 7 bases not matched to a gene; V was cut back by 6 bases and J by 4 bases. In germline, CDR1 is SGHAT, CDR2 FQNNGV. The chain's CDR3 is CASRDTGGRGNTIYF. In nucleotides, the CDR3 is TGTGCCAGCAGGGATACAGGGGGCCGAGGAAACACCATATATTTT.

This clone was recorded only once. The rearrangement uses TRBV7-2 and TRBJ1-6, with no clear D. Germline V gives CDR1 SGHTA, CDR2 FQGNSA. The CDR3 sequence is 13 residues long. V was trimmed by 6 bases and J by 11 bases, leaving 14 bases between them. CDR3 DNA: TGTGCCAGCAGTGAAGGATTCCTCGCACCCCTCCACTTT. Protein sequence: CASSEGFLAPLHF.

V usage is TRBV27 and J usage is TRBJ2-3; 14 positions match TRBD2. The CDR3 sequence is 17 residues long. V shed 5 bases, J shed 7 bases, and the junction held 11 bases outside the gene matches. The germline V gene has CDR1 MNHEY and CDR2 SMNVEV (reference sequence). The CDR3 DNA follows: TGTGCCAGCAGTGCAAAAGGACTAGCGGGGGGTGGGTATACGCAGTATTTT. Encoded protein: CASSAKGLAGGGYTQYF.

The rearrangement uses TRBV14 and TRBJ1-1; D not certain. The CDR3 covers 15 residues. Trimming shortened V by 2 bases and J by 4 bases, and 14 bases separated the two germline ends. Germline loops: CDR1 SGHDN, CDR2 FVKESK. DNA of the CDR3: TGTGCCAGCAGCCAATTCAAGGGAAAAATCACTGAAGCTTTCTTT. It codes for CASSQFKGKITEAFF.

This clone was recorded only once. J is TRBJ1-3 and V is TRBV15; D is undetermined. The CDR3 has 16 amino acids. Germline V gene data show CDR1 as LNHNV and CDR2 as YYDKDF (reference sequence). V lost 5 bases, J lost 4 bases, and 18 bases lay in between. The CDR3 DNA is TGTGCCACCAGCCACGGCCGGCCCTTCGCAGGAAACACCATATATTTT. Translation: CATSHGRPFAGNTIYF.

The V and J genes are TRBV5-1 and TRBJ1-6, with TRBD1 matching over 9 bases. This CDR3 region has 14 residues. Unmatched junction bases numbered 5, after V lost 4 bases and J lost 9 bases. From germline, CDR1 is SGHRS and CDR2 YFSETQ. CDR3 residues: CASSPGQGGSPLHF. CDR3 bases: TGCGCCAGCAGCCCGGGACAGGGTGGTTCACCCCTCCACTTT.

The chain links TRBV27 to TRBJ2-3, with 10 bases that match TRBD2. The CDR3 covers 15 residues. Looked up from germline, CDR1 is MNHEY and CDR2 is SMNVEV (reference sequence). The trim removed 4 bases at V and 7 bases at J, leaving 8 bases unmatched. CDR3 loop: CASSSSSGGVYTQYF. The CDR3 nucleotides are TGTGCCAGCAGTTCATCTAGCGGGGGAGTATATACGCAGTATTTT.

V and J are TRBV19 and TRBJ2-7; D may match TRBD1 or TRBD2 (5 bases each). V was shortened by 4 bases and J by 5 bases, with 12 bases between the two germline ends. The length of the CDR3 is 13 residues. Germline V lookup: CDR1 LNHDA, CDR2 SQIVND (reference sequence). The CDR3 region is CASSTRDVHEQYF. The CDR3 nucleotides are TGTGCCAGTAGTACCCGGGACGTCCACGAGCAGTACTTC.

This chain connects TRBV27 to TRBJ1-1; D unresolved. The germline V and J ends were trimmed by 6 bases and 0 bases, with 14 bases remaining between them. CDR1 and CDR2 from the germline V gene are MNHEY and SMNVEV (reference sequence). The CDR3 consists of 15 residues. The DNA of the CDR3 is TGTGCCAGCAGACTACTACAGCCCATGAACACTGAAGCTTTCTTT. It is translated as CASRLLQPMNTEAFF.

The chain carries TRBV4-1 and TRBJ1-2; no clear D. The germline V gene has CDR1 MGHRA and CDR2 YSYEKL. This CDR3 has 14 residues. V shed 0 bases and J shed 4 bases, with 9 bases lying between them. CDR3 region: CASSQEISFYGYTF. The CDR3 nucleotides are TGCGCCAGCAGCCAAGAGATCTCCTTCTATGGCTACACCTTC.

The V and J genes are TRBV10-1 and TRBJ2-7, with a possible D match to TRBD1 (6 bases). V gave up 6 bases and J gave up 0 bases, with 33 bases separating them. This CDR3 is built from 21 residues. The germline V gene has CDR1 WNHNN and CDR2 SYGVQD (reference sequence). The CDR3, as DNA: TGCGCCAGCAGGAAAGCCTACACAGGGCCTGGAACGGGACGCGACTCCTACGAGCAGTACGTC. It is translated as CASRKAYTGPGTGRDSYEQYV.

The chain's CDR3 is CASSPPGVGLNTYEQYF. CDR3 DNA sequence: TGTGCCAGCAGCCCCCCCGGAGTGGGACTCAATACCTACGAGCAGTACTTC. V is TRBV7-2 and J is TRBJ2-7, with a weak D call TRBD2 (6 bases). V lost 5 bases and J lost 2, with 22 bases in between. Germline CDR1 is SGHTA and CDR2 is FQGNSA. The CDR3 spans 17 residues.

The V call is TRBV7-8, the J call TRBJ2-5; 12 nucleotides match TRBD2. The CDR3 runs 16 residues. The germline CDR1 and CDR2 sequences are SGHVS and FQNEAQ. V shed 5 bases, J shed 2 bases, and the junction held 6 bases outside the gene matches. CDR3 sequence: CASSRTSGAGQETQYF. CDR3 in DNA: TGTGCCAGCAGCCGGACTAGCGGGGCGGGTCAAGAGACCCAGTACTTC.

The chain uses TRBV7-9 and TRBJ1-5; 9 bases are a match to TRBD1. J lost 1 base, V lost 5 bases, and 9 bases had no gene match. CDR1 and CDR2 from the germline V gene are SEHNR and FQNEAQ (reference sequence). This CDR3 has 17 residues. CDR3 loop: CASSPMSGQGSNQPQHF. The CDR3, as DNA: TGTGCCAGCAGCCCTATGTCCGGACAGGGGAGCAATCAGCCCCAGCATTTT.

In DNA, the CDR3 is TGTGCCAGCAGCTCCATTGACGAGGGAATGTCAGAAACCTTC. Its translation: CASSSIDEGMSETF. The chain uses TRBV7-9 and TRBJ1-2; no reliable D call. The V gene lost 4 bases and the J gene lost 14 bases, with 23 bases spanning the gap. Per the germline V gene, CDR1 is SEHNR and CDR2 is FQNEAQ (reference sequence). The CDR3 runs to 14 residues.

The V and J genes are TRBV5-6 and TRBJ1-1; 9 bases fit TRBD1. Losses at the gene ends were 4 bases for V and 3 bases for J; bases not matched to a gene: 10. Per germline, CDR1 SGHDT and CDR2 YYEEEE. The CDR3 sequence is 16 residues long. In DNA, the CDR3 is TGTGCCAGCAGCCCCGACAGGGGGGCTAAGTACACTGAAGCTTTCTTT. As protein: CASSPDRGAKYTEAFF.

This chain's CDR3 is CASSLQGVNTEAFF. In DNA, the CDR3 is TGTGCCAGCAGCCTTCAGGGGGTGAACACTGAAGCTTTCTTT. The chain has TRBV7-3 and TRBJ1-1; TRBD1 matches 7 bases. The ends lost 5 bases at V and 0 bases at J; junction bases unmatched: 3. The germline V gene has CDR1 SGHTA and CDR2 FQGTGA. The CDR3 contains 14 residues.

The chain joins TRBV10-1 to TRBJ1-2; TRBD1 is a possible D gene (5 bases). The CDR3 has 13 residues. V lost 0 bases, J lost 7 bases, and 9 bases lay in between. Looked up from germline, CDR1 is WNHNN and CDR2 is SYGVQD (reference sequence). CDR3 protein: CASSESQGGGYTF. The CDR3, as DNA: TGCGCCAGCAGTGAGTCGCAGGGTGGTGGCTACACCTTC.